These 5 T cell receptor beta chains were sequenced from one sample in a study of identical twins. TCRdb reprocessed the 5' RACE reads with MiXCR, giving one entry per CDR3 protein. This sample yields a few hundred thousand distinct CDR3 sequences, of which roughly an eighth are seen a single time; 4% belongs to the top ten. These data also featured in a second study, about yellow fever vaccine responses in identical twins.

The specimen was memory (CD45RO+) T cells sorted from blood. The origin of the receptors is a woman under 30 in good health.

The chain has TRBV12-3 or TRBV12-4 and TRBJ2-5, with 11 bases that match TRBD2. V dropped 4 bases and J dropped 2; count of bases not matched to a gene: 3. The CDR3 contains 15 residues. The CDR3 reads CASSYWTSGQETQYF. The CDR3 region has the DNA TGTGCCAGCAGTTATTGGACTAGCGGGCAAGAGACCCAGTACTTC.

This clonotype turned up a few times. The chain employs TRBV3-1 and TRBJ1-2; tentatively, D is TRBD1 (5 bases). Germline CDR1 and CDR2: LGHDT and YNNKEL (reference sequence). This CDR3 is 14 amino acids long. V lost 4 bases to trimming and J lost 8 bases, with 17 bases between them. CDR3: CASSRPGDRRGYTF. The DNA for the CDR3 is TGTGCCAGCAGCCGTCCCGGGGACCGGAGAGGCTACACCTTC. Full variable domain (rest looked up from reference TRBV3-1 and TRBJ1-2): DTAVSQTPKYLVTQMGNDKSIKCEQNLGHDTMYWYKQDSKKFLKIMFSYNNKELIINETVPNRFSPKSPDKAHLNLHINSLELGDSAVYFCASSRPGDRRGYTFGSGTRLTVV.

V gene TRBV7-2 combines with J gene TRBJ2-1, with D possibly matching TRBD2 (7 bases). Germline assignment: CDR1 SGHTA and CDR2 FQGNSA. This CDR3 comprises 16 residues. Trimming pared 1 base from V and 7 bases from J, leaving 17 bases between. This CDR3 reads CASSLVGGRGKNEQFF. DNA for the CDR3: TGTGCCAGCAGCTTAGTCGGGGGGCGCGGGAAGAATGAGCAGTTCTTC.

The sample holds a few counts of this clonotype. The rearrangement joins TRBV6-1 to TRBJ1-2, with D uncertain. The V end was cut by 2 bases, the J end by 2 bases, with 6 bases between. CDR1 MNHNS and CDR2 SASEGT come from the germline V gene. The CDR3 is made up of 13 amino acids. The CDR3 DNA reads TGTGCCAGCAGTGAATTTGGCAACTATGGCTACACCTTC. The encoded protein is CASSEFGNYGYTF.

This clonotype was recorded at least ten times. The rearrangement joins TRBV7-8 to TRBJ2-7, with D unclear. Germline CDR1 is SGHVS and CDR2 is FQNEAQ. The CDR3 is made up of 17 amino acids. The V gene lost 2 bases and the J gene lost 1 base, with 18 bases spanning the gap. Here the CDR3 DNA reads TGTGCCAGCAGCTTAAGGGTGATCGGAACAGCATCCTACGAGCAGTACTTC. Translation gives CASSLRVIGTASYEQYF.